The present T cell receptor beta chain was sequenced within a study of CD8+ T cells in alopecia areata. Findings and limits, study-wide: Researchers reported that TCR sharing among patients proved less clear than in mice, possibly HLA-linked. Scalp clonality dropped significantly under tofacitinib, as did expanded CD8+ top-100 clones.

The V end was cut by 5 bases, the J end by 6 bases, with 8 bases between. Germline lookup yields CDR1 MNHEY and CDR2 SVGAGI. CDR3 size: 13 residues. It was cDNA, reverse transcribed from extracted RNA, that served as the sequencing template. Some clones are missing from TCRdb's copy, which holds only in-frame ones; the method was immunoSEQ multiplex PCR. The data hold over 150,000 clones, with roughly 60% observed a single time. Details on this clone: Its antigen is unidentified. The same CDR3 is also encoded by other DNA sequences in this sample.

The treatment is: oral pan-JAK inhibitor, 5-10 mg twice daily. V usage is TRBV6-5 and J usage is TRBJ1-6; maybe TRBD1 (5 bases). The sample here was CD4+ T cells sorted from blood, taken at week 24, from a patient treated with tofacitinib. The sequence came from a human donor with alopecia areata. CDR3 DNA sequence: TGTGCCAGCAGTCGGGGGACTAATTCACCCCTCCACTTT. This encodes CASSRGTNSPLHF.